A single sample is the source of the 6 T cell receptor beta chains below, sequenced in a study of cytomegalovirus exposure and HLA in healthy donors. This PCR relied on a set of 60 Vbeta primers and 13 Jbeta primers. Repertoires were generated with immunoSEQ multiplex PCR, while TCRdb's copy carries only in-frame clones and drops some. The sample records around 220,000 clones, about 77% being singletons. Sequencing was performed on PBMCs. The receptors were sampled from a woman in her twenties or thirties in good health and CMV-seronegative.

CDR3 sequence: CASSRNTRSSYEQYF. In DNA form, the CDR3 reads TGTGCCAGCAGTAGGAATACTAGGAGCTCCTACGAGCAGTACTTC. The V gene is TRBV11-2, the J gene TRBJ2-5; D is possibly TRBD2 (5 bases). TRBJ2-7 matches the DNA end more closely, so the J call is doubtful. This CDR3 has 15 amino acids. From germline, CDR1 is SGHAT and CDR2 FQNNGV.

V usage is TRBV5-4 and J usage is TRBJ2-2; 10 bases map to TRBD2. The germline V gene encodes CDR1 SGHNT and CDR2 YYREEE (reference sequence). The CDR3 has 17 amino acids. The J segment lost 1 base and the V segment lost 2 bases, leaving 5 bases of the junction unmatched. CDR3 sequence (DNA): TGTGCCAGCAGCTTTCCGTTAGCGGGGGGGAACACCGGGGAGCTGTTTTTT. Translation: CASSFPLAGGNTGELFF.

The chain couples TRBV5-1 to TRBJ1-1, with TRBD1 identical over 11 bases. The CDR3 length is 14 residues. Trimming at V came to 4 bases and at J to 7 bases, leaving 6 bases not matched to a gene. Per the germline V gene, CDR1 is SGHRS and CDR2 is YFSETQ. CDR3 residues: CASSQTGQGVEAFF. The DNA of the CDR3 is TGCGCCAGCAGCCAAACGGGACAGGGGGTTGAAGCTTTCTTT.

This clone was seen ten or more times. The J gene is TRBJ1-4, the V gene TRBV12-2. TRBV12-2 is recorded as a pseudogene. The CDR3 consists of 14 residues. CDR3 in DNA: TGTGCAAGTCGCTCGGTACCTTCGGGAGAAAAACTGTTTTTT. Translation: CASRSVPSGEKLFF.

The chain has TRBV5-6 and TRBJ2-7; 9 bases are a match to TRBD1. Germline trimming cut 0 bases from V and 6 bases from J; bases unmatched to any gene: 10. CDR1 is SGHDT, CDR2 YYEEEE, per germline. CDR3 length: 16 residues. The CDR3 here is CASSLAGTGYWGEQYF. In DNA, the CDR3 is TGTGCCAGCAGCTTGGCCGGGACAGGGTATTGGGGCGAGCAGTACTTC.

The chain combines TRBV29-1 with TRBJ2-1; the D gene is possibly TRBD2 (6 bases). V lost 7 bases and J 1 base, leaving 14 bases between the germline ends. Per the germline V gene, CDR1 is SQVTM and CDR2 is ANQGSEA. The CDR3 spans 14 residues. CDR3 sequence reads: CSAIGTLSYNEQFF. Written as DNA, the CDR3 is TGCAGCGCTATTGGGACTCTATCCTACAATGAGCAGTTCTTC.